This T cell receptor beta chain was identified during a study of a mutant IDH1 vaccine in newly diagnosed glioma. In the study overall: Vaccine dosing followed radiotherapy by 4-6 weeks, or accompanied temozolomide cycles. The sex distribution of treated patients was approximately 62% male and around 38% female, with a mean age of around 40 years. Receipt of radiotherapy, temozolomide, or both preceded the study, and most received both.

As concerns this clone: Its specificity is not known.

Measured with immunoSEQ multiplex PCR; TCRdb has only the in-frame clones, and not every one. The table includes some 50,000 clones, around 60% detected once. The CDR3 runs to 15 residues. Looked up from germline, CDR1 is SGHDN and CDR2 is FVKESK. V lost 1 base and J 0 bases, leaving 10 bases between the germline ends. Noted time point: week 47, end of study. Doses of 300 ug of mutant IDH1 20-mer peptide were given with topical imiquimod. The vaccination schedule gave patients eight doses in weeks 1, 3, 5, 7, 11, 15, 19 and 23. The receptor's source is a man aged 35 to 55 with glioma. Some clones in this sample may be carry-over from other donors' samples. J is TRBJ2-7 and V is TRBV14; D ambiguous. The material was peripheral blood mononuclear cells (PBMCs), obtained from a glioma patient whose treatment included an IDH1 peptide vaccine. In nucleotides, the CDR3 is TGTGCCAGCAGCCAAGCCGGGTCCAGCTCCTACGAGCAGTACTTC. It codes for CASSQAGSSSYEQYF. Full variable domain (rest looked up from reference TRBV14 and TRBJ2-7): EAGVTQFPSHSVIEKGQTVTLRCDPISGHDNLYWYRRVMGKEIKFLLHFVKESKQDESGMPNNRFLAERTGGTYSTLKVQPAELEDSGVYFCASSQAGSSSYEQYFGPGTRLTVT.